This T cell receptor beta chain derives from a study of siplizumab effects on memory and regulatory T cells (dated by TCRdb to 2018 to 2020). For context, the study as a whole: The study looked at the effect of siplizumab, an anti-CD2 antibody, on alloreactive T-cell subsets in allogeneic mixed lymphocyte reactions made from human PBMCs.

Overall results and qualifications from the work: Because sequences at frequencies below about 10^-5 were poorly captured, only a minor fraction of alloreactive clones could be mapped back to unstimulated subsets. In reactions with siplizumab, an average of about 75% of mappable alloreactive CD4+ clones were Treg-derived, compared with 26.9% in control reactions. Whether proliferating Tregs from siplizumab cultures were suppressive was not functionally confirmed. A naive or memory phenotype could not be assigned to roughly 75-96% of proliferating CD4+ or CD8+ clones. The cumulative frequency of alloreactive sequences traceable to unstimulated CD4+ memory T cells was significantly reduced by siplizumab. Unstimulated naive T cells appeared to be more diverse than memory T cells, and naive cells seemed to make a substantial contribution to the alloresponse.

The method behind the library was the immunoSEQ multiplex PCR assay. Each sample had some 9.7 x 10^4 TCR templates assayed by the deep sequencing platform. Genomic DNA extracted from sorted T cells was used for TCRbeta CDR3 sequencing. The published analysis was carried out like this. The R programming language was used for the clonal analysis of the TCRbeta CDR3 data. Unstimulated samples were compared with post-reaction CFSE-low samples to define alloreactive CD4+ and CD8+ clones. Regulatory or non-regulatory origin was assigned to alloreactive CD4+ clones by matching of sequences to sorted unstimulated Treg and non-Treg repertoires. Sourced from immuneACCESS, this table was stored by TCRdb with only in-frame sequences that have V and J called. A share of the clones is absent; for the studies checked, an unresolved V gene accounts for under half, and the remainder has no known explanation. V, J and clone size are those of that table, while D and trimming were read from the DNA. The sample has about 110,000 clones on record, around 92% of them singletons. The ten largest clones add up to roughly 0.75% of the sample.

The CDR3 numbers 14 residues from cysteine through phenylalanine. This entry keeps only the CDR3 DNA: 42 bases, framed from base 1. CDR1 and CDR2 (MDHEN, SYDVKM) derive from the germline V gene. V and J are truncated by 5 bases and 7 bases respectively, leaving an intervening sequence of 17 bases. In this sample, this clone turned up once. It lacks a known antigen. No quality values exist for individual bases; no much larger clone is one base distant. TCRbeta CDR3 sequencing was performed on sorted unstimulated T cells and on proliferating T cells recovered from mixed lymphocyte reactions. Fresh whole blood from nine to eleven HLA-typed healthy donors served as the source for isolating PBMCs. Unstimulated CD4+ regulatory T cells were FACS-sorted to map the origin of alloreactive clones.

This chain is built from TRBV28 and TRBJ1-1; TRBD1 is a possible D gene, resting on 5 matching bases. Sequencing used Tregs sorted from blood. The receptor was derived from a human donor in good health. The sequenced DNA is TGTGCCAGCAGTCGCCCTGGGACGTCGGGTGAAGCTTTCTTT. The translation is CASSRPGTSGEAFF.